This TCR beta chain came from a study of blood T cell repertoires in COVID-19 (dated by TCRdb to 2020 to 2022). For the wider study: Samples from collaborators originated in the United States, Italy and Spain and spanned both the acute and convalescent phases of COVID-19. Where available, HLA class I and class II types were taken from metadata supplied by the sample provider and were not determined by assay-based typing. Subjects who had been exposed to COVID-19, were actively infected with it, or had recovered from it provided the deeply sampled blood TCRbeta repertoires that made up the dataset. Samples were obtained from the ongoing ImmuneRACE study (first 160 participants) and from roughly 1,300 subjects provided by 6 global collaborators. A freely available public database, intended as a resource for researchers studying the immune response to SARS-CoV-2, is where the repertoires were released. The sample metadata nearly always contained a de-identified subject ID, COVID-19 status, age in years and sex. The prospective study material was composed of cDNA or gDNA derived from T cells, B-cell-depleted T cells, or PBMCs. Overall study results and their limits: How much clinical and demographic metadata was included differed by source and by participant, and the metadata was provided uncurated.

The collaborating institutions used their own protocols to collect whole blood in K2EDTA tubes. For TCRbeta analysis, collaborators shipped samples in one of three forms: frozen whole blood, isolated PBMCs, or DNA extracted from either of those sample types. The junction carries 10 bases between V and J, which are trimmed by 0 bases and 5 bases respectively. Per the germline V gene (reference sequence), LGHDT is the CDR1 and YNNKEL is the CDR2. The CDR3 holds 14 amino acids from the cysteine to the phenylalanine. The read is trimmed to its CDR3 DNA, 42 bases read in frame from base 1. The immunoSEQ Assay, a bias-controlled multiplex PCR, was used to amplify TCRbeta CDR3 regions from genomic DNA. On the authors' methods: Nucleated cell counts per sample were estimated from amplification of reference gene primers within the assay. To quantify the absolute abundance of each unique TCRbeta CDR3 rearrangement, sequence reads were collapsed and filtered. For each sample, productive Simpson clonality was calculated by taking the square root of Simpson's diversity index across productive rearrangements. What TCRdb holds here is the immuneACCESS table cut down to in-frame rearrangements. Part of the clones is not present; checked against another copy, under half of the missing clones reflect an unresolved V gene, and the others are unexplained. V, J and clone size were drawn from that table, and D and trimming were deduced from the DNA. This sample lists about 150,000 clones; roughly 78% were detected once. Clones ranked in the top ten supply roughly 1.8% of the sample.

Details on this clone: The clone's antigen remains unknown. Base qualities were left out, and no much larger clone turns up one base away.

This receptor chain uses TRBV3-1 (or the pseudogene TRBV3-2) and TRBJ1-2, with the D gene too uncertain to name. The sample taken for sequencing was peripheral blood. The sequence was obtained from a man aged 80 or over with acute or convalescent COVID-19. The encoded CDR3 is CASSQDGEPYGYTF. In nucleotides, the sequence is TGTGCCAGCAGCCAAGATGGAGAGCCTTATGGCTACACCTTC.